These 23 T cell receptor beta chains came from one sample sequenced in a study of cytomegalovirus exposure and HLA in healthy donors. Amplification used 60 Vbeta primers and 13 Jbeta primers. This table comes from immunoSEQ multiplex PCR, and its TCRdb copy is limited to in-frame clones, with some not included. The data contain around 150,000 clones, roughly 80% of them seen just once; the ten biggest clones take up roughly 4.7%. The sequencing sample was made of PBMCs. The origin of the receptors is a man aged 25-40 years in good health and CMV-seronegative.

This chain connects TRBV28 to TRBJ1-5; D possibly corresponds to TRBD1 (6 bases). This CDR3 region has 14 residues. Germline CDR1 and CDR2: MDHEN and SYDVKM. Trimming pared 5 bases from V and 4 bases from J, leaving 12 bases between. The CDR3 reads CASSGGQQNQPQHF. CDR3 coding DNA: TGTGCCAGCAGTGGGGGACAACAAAATCAGCCCCAGCATTTT.

The CDR3 DNA is TGCAGCGTTGAGGGCATGAACACTGAAGCTTTCTTT. This translates into CSVEGMNTEAFF. The chain couples TRBV29-1 to TRBJ1-1, with D uncertain. The V and J ends lost 3 bases and 0 bases respectively, with 5 bases between them. Germline V gene sequence: CDR1 SQVTM, CDR2 ANQGSEA. The CDR3 totals 12 residues. Full variable domain (rest looked up from reference TRBV29-1 and TRBJ1-1): SAVISQKPSRDICQRGTSLTIQCQVDSQVTMMFWYRQQPGQSLTLIATANQGSEATYESGFVIDKFPISRPNLTFSTLTVSNMSPEDSSIYLCSVEGMNTEAFFGQGTRLTVV.

This chain connects TRBV14 to TRBJ2-1, with D possibly being TRBD2 (5 bases). The CDR3 runs 15 residues. Trimming pared 4 bases from V and 6 bases from J, leaving 16 bases between. Germline values: CDR1 SGHDN, CDR2 FVKESK. The CDR3 nucleotides read TGTGCCAGCAGCCCCCTCCACCTGGGAGTCAATGAGCAGTTCTTC. Translation: CASSPLHLGVNEQFF.

The CDR3: CASSQGPSGANTDTQYF. Written as DNA, the CDR3 is TGCGCCAGCAGCCAAGGGCCTAGCGGGGCCAACACAGATACGCAGTATTTT. The chain is built from TRBV5-1 and TRBJ2-3; 9 bases align to TRBD2. Germline assignment: CDR1 SGHRS and CDR2 YFSETQ. There are 17 residues in the CDR3. V lost 4 bases, J lost 2 bases, and 11 bases stayed unmatched.

J is TRBJ2-7 and V is TRBV28; the match to TRBD2 covers 9 bases. Trimming removed 6 bases from V and 3 bases from J; junction bases left unmatched: 15. The germline V gene has CDR1 MDHEN and CDR2 SYDVKM. The CDR3 contains 17 residues. The CDR3 coding sequence is TGTGCCAGCAGCCCACTTACAGGTCGACTAGCGGTCTACGAGCAGTACTTC. Amino acids: CASSPLTGRLAVYEQYF.

CDR3 sequence reads: CATSTTNGGSYNEQFF. The DNA for the CDR3 is TGTGCCACCAGCACCACCAACGGGGGTTCCTACAATGAGCAGTTCTTC. The gene calls are TRBV15 and TRBJ2-1, with D perhaps TRBD2 (6 bases). Trimming left V 4 bases short and J 1 base short, with 14 bases between. Germline V gives CDR1 LNHNV, CDR2 YYDKDF (reference sequence). The CDR3 sequence is 16 residues long.

The rearrangement links TRBV4-1 to TRBJ1-5; 8 positions match TRBD1. The CDR3 contains 16 residues. The J segment lost 0 bases and the V segment lost 0 bases, leaving 1 base of the junction unmatched. CDR1 and CDR2 (germline): MGHRA, YSYEKL. CDR3 nucleotides: TGCGCCAGCAGCCAAGAGGGACAGGTTAGCAATCAGCCCCAGCATTTT. As protein: CASSQEGQVSNQPQHF.

The chain combines TRBV20-1 with TRBJ1-1; D is uncertain. CDR1 and CDR2 from the germline V gene are DFQATT and SNEGSKA (reference sequence). V lost 3 bases to trimming and J lost 5 bases, with 7 bases between them. The CDR3 totals 11 residues. The CDR3 DNA follows: TGCAGTGCTAGTTCAGAAACTGAAGCTTTCTTT. Translating gives CSASSETEAFF.

This chain uses TRBV5-4 with TRBJ1-5; D not certain. V lost 0 bases and J 6 bases, leaving 10 bases between the germline ends. This CDR3 comprises 14 residues. Germline CDR1 reads SGHNT; CDR2 reads YYREEE (reference sequence). DNA of the CDR3: TGTGCCAGCAGCTTGGCGGGGAAGGGTCAGCCCCAGCATTTT. Its protein is CASSLAGKGQPQHF.

The chain uses TRBV9 and TRBJ2-1; a weak D match, TRBD2 (7 bases). V dropped 3 bases and J dropped 1 base, with 17 bases sitting between them. The CDR3 is made up of 17 amino acids. In germline, CDR1 is SGDLS, CDR2 YYNGEE. In DNA form, the CDR3 reads TGTGCCAGCAGCGCTATTAAAGGGAGGGGGTCCTACAATGAGCAGTTCTTC. As protein: CASSAIKGRGSYNEQFF.

V and J are TRBV30 and TRBJ1-5; D might be TRBD1 (6 bases). There are 20 residues in the CDR3. Trimming shortened V by 0 bases and J by 2 bases, and 26 bases separated the two germline ends. Germline assignment: CDR1 GTSNPN and CDR2 SVGIG (reference sequence). The CDR3 protein is CAWSVRFTGTGPAGNQPQHF. For the CDR3, the DNA is TGTGCCTGGAGTGTACGGTTTACAGGGACGGGCCCCGCGGGCAATCAGCCCCAGCATTTT.

The chain carries TRBV16 and TRBJ2-7; weak D call: TRBD2 (5 bases). The CDR3 sequence is 15 residues long. Trimming pared 4 bases from V and 0 bases from J, leaving 13 bases between. In germline, CDR1 is KGHSY, CDR2 FQNENV. The CDR3 coding sequence is TGTGCCAGCAGCCCTTCAGAGGGAACCTCCTACGAGCAGTACTTC. It codes for CASSPSEGTSYEQYF.

This clone was seen a few times. The CDR3, as DNA: TGCGCCAGCAGTGAGTCAAGCGGAGGCTCCTACAATGAGCAGTTCTTC. Its protein product is CASSESSGGSYNEQFF. The V gene is TRBV10-1, the J gene TRBJ2-1; the D gene is possibly TRBD2 (5 bases). This CDR3 spans 16 amino acids. Between the trimmed V and J ends, which lost 0 bases and 0 bases, there was a span of 9 bases. Germline V lookup: CDR1 WNHNN, CDR2 SYGVQD (reference sequence).

V gene TRBV5-1 combines with J gene TRBJ2-6; unclear D gene. The ends were cut back, 4 bases at V and 2 bases at J, with 16 bases in the middle. CDR3 size: 17 residues. Looked up from germline, CDR1 is SGHRS and CDR2 is YFSETQ. The CDR3 sequence is CASSPPVRFPGANVLTF. The CDR3 nucleotides read TGCGCCAGCAGCCCACCTGTCAGGTTCCCTGGGGCCAACGTCCTGACTTTC.

The rearrangement links TRBV19 to TRBJ1-1; D might be TRBD1 (5 bases). V lost 0 bases and J 1 base, leaving 15 bases between the germline ends. CDR3 length equals 17 residues. The germline V gene encodes CDR1 LNHDA and CDR2 SQIVND (reference sequence). CDR3 bases: TGTGCCAGTAGTATAGAGGGGCCAACCGCGCCGAACACTGAAGCTTTCTTT. Translation: CASSIEGPTAPNTEAFF.

The genes are TRBV14 and TRBJ1-3, with D perhaps TRBD1 (6 bases). CDR1 and CDR2 from the germline V gene are SGHDN and FVKESK. The V end lost 4 bases, the J end lost 2 bases, and 9 bases lay between the germline ends. The CDR3 is 14 amino acids. Here the CDR3 DNA reads TGTGCCAGCAGCCGGGGGGGGCCTGGAAACACCATATATTTT. It is translated as CASSRGGPGNTIYF.

This chain uses TRBV27 with TRBJ2-1; a weak D match, TRBD2 (6 bases). The CDR3 has 13 amino acids. V was pared by 5 bases and J by 7 bases, with 12 bases between. Germline values: CDR1 MNHEY, CDR2 SMNVEV (reference sequence). The CDR3 protein is CASSPGTLNEQFF. The CDR3 nucleotides are TGTGCCAGCAGTCCAGGGACTCTGAATGAGCAGTTCTTC.

The V and J genes are TRBV27 and TRBJ1-1, with a tentative D call TRBD1 (5 bases). Trimming shortened V by 3 bases and J by 4 bases, and 12 bases separated the two germline ends. Germline V gives CDR1 MNHEY, CDR2 SMNVEV (reference sequence). The CDR3 sequence is 14 residues long. CDR3 in DNA: TGTGCCAGCAGTTTTGGAGGGGTTGCCACTGAAGCTTTCTTT. Encoded protein: CASSFGGVATEAFF.

This chain joins TRBV27 and TRBJ2-7; D gene unclear. Trimming removed 0 bases from V and 0 bases from J, with 9 bases in between. CDR1 is MNHEY, CDR2 SMNVEV, per germline (reference sequence). The CDR3 totals 15 residues. The DNA of the CDR3 is TGTGCCAGCAGTTTATCACGAGGTTACTCCTACGAGCAGTACTTC. Encoded protein: CASSLSRGYSYEQYF.

The genes are TRBV27 and TRBJ2-7, with TRBD1 as a possible D gene (6 bases). There are 14 residues in the CDR3. V lost 3 bases and J 3 bases, leaving 12 bases between the germline ends. From germline, CDR1 is MNHEY and CDR2 SMNVEV (reference sequence). CDR3 loop: CASSFGRGNYEQYF. The CDR3, as DNA: TGTGCCAGCAGTTTTGGCAGGGGAAACTACGAGCAGTACTTC.

CDR3 loop: CASSLTRQGGDYGYTF. CDR3 in DNA: TGTGCCAGCAGCTTAACCCGACAGGGGGGTGACTATGGCTACACCTTC. The gene calls are TRBV7-9 and TRBJ1-2, with 9 bases lining up with TRBD1. V dropped 2 bases and J dropped 3; count of bases not matched to a gene: 7. Germline-derived CDR1 and CDR2 are SEHNR and FQNEAQ (reference sequence). The CDR3 extends over 16 amino acids. Based on the CDR3 plus reference TRBV7-9 and TRBJ1-2, the full variable domain is DTGVSQNPRHKITKRGQNVTFRCDPISEHNRLYWYRQTLGQGPEFLTYFQNEAQLEKSRLLSDRFSAERPKGSFSTLEIQRTEQGDSAMYLCASSLTRQGGDYGYTFGSGTRLTVV.

The chain has TRBV11-2 and TRBJ2-3, with 12 nucleotides matching TRBD2. This CDR3 has 18 residues. The trim removed 3 bases at V and 0 bases at J, leaving 7 bases unmatched. Germline values: CDR1 SGHAT, CDR2 FQNNGV. In DNA, the CDR3 is TGTGCCAGCAGCTTCTACCTAGCGGGGGGGACTAGCACAGATACGCAGTATTTT. As protein: CASSFYLAGGTSTDTQYF.

The CDR3 nucleotides are TGCGCCAGCAGCTCGTCAGGGGTACATGGCTACACCTTC. It is translated as CASSSSGVHGYTF. This chain uses TRBV5-1 with TRBJ1-2, with D perhaps TRBD1 (6 bases). The CDR3 sequence is 13 residues long. The V gene's germline CDR1 is SGHRS and CDR2 YFSETQ. Trimming left V 3 bases short and J 6 bases short, with 12 bases between.